The 23 T cell receptor beta chains below were found in one sample sequenced in a study of blood T cell repertoires in COVID-19 (TCRdb year 2020). The library was prepared using the immunoSEQ multiplex PCR assay. TCRdb stores this immuneACCESS table with in-frame sequences only. Part of the clones is absent; in the studies checked, under half of the shortfall reflects unresolved V genes, and no reason is known for the rest. The sample contains nearly 200,000 clones, less than 90% of them found a single time. The top ten clones comprise less than 20% of the sample. What was sequenced was peripheral blood. These TCRs come from a human donor in a cohort sampled during active COVID-19.

This clone showed up just a few times. The chain uses TRBV5-1 and TRBJ1-1; 8 positions match TRBD1. The V gene end was trimmed by 7 bases and the J gene end by 1 base; junction bases not matched to a gene: 9. The CDR3 totals 15 residues. The germline gives CDR1 SGHRS, CDR2 YFSETQ. The DNA of the CDR3 is TGCGCCAGCGCTAGAACCGGGACAGGGAACACTGAAGCTTTCTTT. Its protein product is CASARTGTGNTEAFF. Together with reference TRBV5-1 and TRBJ1-1, the CDR3 gives the full variable domain: KAGVTQTPRYLIKTRGQQVTLSCSPISGHRSVSWYQQTPGQGLQFLFEYFSETQRNKGNFPGRFSGRQFSNSRSEMNVSTLELGDSALYLCASARTGTGNTEAFFGQGTRLTVV.

The V call is TRBV6-5, the J call TRBJ1-2; TRBD1 might be the D (5 bases). With 5 bases removed from V and 4 bases from J, the gap between germline ends came to 11 bases. This CDR3 has 13 amino acids. Germline V CDR1 and CDR2: MNHEY, SVGAGI. The CDR3 region has the DNA TGTGCCAGCAGTCGGGACTTCATCTATGGCTACACCTTC. Its translation: CASSRDFIYGYTF.

V usage is TRBV29-1 and J usage is TRBJ2-7; 10 bases map to TRBD1. The germline gives CDR1 SQVTM, CDR2 ANQGSEA. The J segment lost 0 bases and the V segment lost 3 bases, leaving 8 bases of the junction unmatched. CDR3 length equals 16 residues. For the CDR3, the DNA is TGCAGCGTTGATCTACCGGGACAGGGGATCTCCTACGAGCAGTACTTC. It is translated as CSVDLPGQGISYEQYF.

The chain has TRBV11-2 and TRBJ2-2; 13 bases agree with TRBD2. CDR1 and CDR2 from the germline V gene are SGHAT and FQNNGV. Germline trimming cut 3 bases from V and 7 bases from J; bases unmatched to any gene: 11. The CDR3 runs 18 residues. CDR3 in amino acids: CASSFKLTSGGAGGELFF. The CDR3 bases are TGTGCCAGCAGCTTCAAACTCACTAGCGGGGGGGCTGGCGGGGAGCTGTTTTTT.

The chain uses TRBV3-1 (or the pseudogene TRBV3-2) and TRBJ2-5; 9 bases line up with TRBD2. Germline assignment: CDR1 LGHDT and CDR2 YNNKEL (reference sequence). CDR3 size: 14 residues. V lost 4 bases and J lost 7; bases outside the gene matches: 7. The CDR3, as DNA: TGTGCCAGCAGCCCCGGCGGGGGGGCCGTGACCCAGTACTTC. Its translation: CASSPGGGAVTQYF.

The chain uses TRBV11-3 and TRBJ2-2, with D perhaps matching TRBD1 (6 bases). Germline CDR1 SGHNT, CDR2 YENEEA. Trimming took 3 bases from V and 3 from J, leaving 11 bases between them. The CDR3 spans 15 residues. CDR3 sequence (DNA): TGTGCCAGCAGCTTCAGGGGCGCGGACACCGGGGAGCTGTTTTTT. Translated, it gives CASSFRGADTGELFF.

The chain carries TRBV15 and TRBJ2-7; tentatively, D is TRBD1 (6 bases). V dropped 0 bases and J dropped 6 bases, with 15 bases sitting between them. CDR3 length equals 15 residues. CDR1 is LNHNV and CDR2 is YYDKDF in the germline V gene (reference sequence). The CDR3 loop reads CATSRDLAGDVEQYF. The DNA for the CDR3 is TGTGCCACCAGCAGAGATCTAGCAGGGGACGTCGAGCAGTACTTC.

The chain recombines TRBV6-1 with TRBJ2-3, with a tentative D call TRBD2 (7 bases). CDR3 length: 16 amino acids. Trimming cost V 2 bases and J 3 bases, with 15 bases left between them. Looked up from germline, CDR1 is MNHNS and CDR2 is SASEGT. The CDR3 DNA follows: TGTGCCAGCAGTGAAAGTTTGGGAGGGGGGACAGATACGCAGTATTTT. This translates into CASSESLGGGTDTQYF.

This chain joins TRBV7-7 and TRBJ2-3; 12 bases agree with TRBD2. V gave up 3 bases and J gave up 3 bases; unmatched junction bases: 1. Germline V gene lookup returns CDR1 SSHAT and CDR2 FNYEAQ (reference sequence). The CDR3 loop spans 15 amino acids. The CDR3: CASSFGLAGTDTQYF. For the CDR3, the DNA is TGTGCCAGCAGCTTCGGACTAGCGGGAACAGATACGCAGTATTTT.

V usage is TRBV6-1 and J usage is TRBJ2-3; tentatively, D is TRBD1 (6 bases). Germline CDR1 and CDR2: MNHNS and SASEGT. Trimming stripped 2 bases from V and 1 base from J, with 13 bases between. The CDR3 spans 16 residues. The CDR3 protein is CASSETQGPGTDTQYF. The DNA of the CDR3 is TGTGCCAGCAGTGAAACACAGGGACCGGGCACAGATACGCAGTATTTT.

This chain connects TRBV7-2 to TRBJ1-1; the match to TRBD1 covers 8 bases. The CDR3 loop spans 13 amino acids. Trimming at V came to 6 bases and at J to 8 bases, leaving 8 bases not matched to a gene. Germline-derived CDR1 and CDR2 are SGHTA and FQGNSA. CDR3 sequence reads: CASRADRAGEAFF. The DNA for the CDR3 is TGTGCCAGCAGAGCGGACAGGGCGGGGGAAGCTTTCTTT.

The J gene is TRBJ2-3, the V gene TRBV5-1; 8 nucleotides agree with TRBD2. Germline CDR1 and CDR2: SGHRS and YFSETQ. The CDR3 sequence is 15 residues long. V shed 2 bases, J shed 6 bases, and the junction held 8 bases outside the gene matches. The CDR3 loop reads CASSLAGAPGDTQYF. CDR3 DNA sequence: TGCGCCAGCAGCTTAGCGGGGGCGCCCGGGGATACGCAGTATTTT.

This chain connects TRBV6-6 to TRBJ2-7, with TRBD2 matching 8 bases. Trimming took 5 bases from V and 7 from J; bases not matched to a gene: 7. CDR1 is MNHNY, CDR2 SVGAGI, per germline (reference sequence). The CDR3 spans 13 residues. This CDR3 is CASSERELGEQYF. The DNA of the CDR3 is TGTGCCAGCAGTGAGCGGGAGCTGGGTGAGCAGTACTTC.

This rearrangement joins TRBV4-2 to TRBJ2-1; 11 nucleotides agree with TRBD2. The CDR3 consists of 16 residues. Trimming took 1 base from V and 8 from J; bases not matched to a gene: 7. Per the germline V gene, CDR1 is LGHNA and CDR2 is YNFKEQ. DNA for the CDR3: TGTGCCAGCAGCCAAGCTCAGACTAGCGGGACATATGAGCAGTTCTTC. This sequence encodes CASSQAQTSGTYEQFF.

The J gene is TRBJ1-1, the V gene TRBV4-2; weak D call: TRBD1 (5 bases). Trimming stripped 0 bases from V and 10 bases from J, with 15 bases between. The V gene's germline CDR1 is LGHNA and CDR2 YNFKEQ. The CDR3 contains 14 residues. The CDR3 DNA is TGTGCCAGCAGCCAAGAAGAGCGGGGCCTTGGAGCTTTCTTT. Translating it yields CASSQEERGLGAFF.

This chain links TRBV5-1 with TRBJ2-1; 13 positions agree with TRBD2. The trim removed 0 bases at V and 14 bases at J, leaving 5 bases unmatched. Germline V gives CDR1 SGHRS, CDR2 YFSETQ. The CDR3 covers 14 residues. In nucleotides, the CDR3 is TGCGCCAGCAGCTTGGGGACTAGCGGGAGTGGGAAGTTCTTC. Its translation is CASSLGTSGSGKFF.

The chain joins TRBV2 to TRBJ1-2; D gene unclear. Trimming shortened V by 7 bases and J by 6 bases, and 12 bases separated the two germline ends. The germline V gene has CDR1 SNHLY and CDR2 FYNNEI. This CDR3 is 12 amino acids long. Here the CDR3 reads CASNVRMDGYTF. In nucleotides, the CDR3 is TGTGCCAGCAATGTCAGGATGGATGGCTACACCTTC.

On this clone itself: At one boundary the junction diverges from the germline segment, which might be a read error. The gene calls are TRBV9 and TRBJ2-3, with TRBD1 matching over 9 bases. Per germline, CDR1 SGDLS and CDR2 YYNGEE. There are 14 residues in the CDR3. The CDR3 sequence is CASSAQPSGQGRHF. Written as DNA, the CDR3 is TGTGCCAGCAGCGCCCAACCCTCCGGACAGGGGAGACATTTT.

V gene TRBV30 combines with J gene TRBJ1-5; D is undetermined. Trimming removed 1 base at V and 4 bases at J, with 17 bases between. CDR3 length: 16 amino acids. Looked up from germline, CDR1 is GTSNPN and CDR2 is SVGIG (reference sequence). In nucleotides, the CDR3 is TGTGCCTGGAGTGCCTTCCGACTTGGCGTAAATCAGCCCCAGCATTTT. Translated, it gives CAWSAFRLGVNQPQHF.

This clone showed up just once. This chain links TRBV24-1 with TRBJ2-2; a weak D match, TRBD1 (6 bases). The length of the CDR3 is 14 residues. Trimming took off 4 bases at V and 4 bases at J, with 9 bases between the two ends. Germline values: CDR1 KGHDR, CDR2 SFDVKD. The CDR3 DNA follows: TGTGCCACCAGTGAACAAGGGGGCACCGGGGAGCTGTTTTTT. Its translation is CATSEQGGTGELFF.

This clone was seen once. The chain is built from TRBV7-2 and TRBJ2-7, with 10 bases identical to TRBD2. The CDR3 length is 15 residues. Germline CDR1 reads SGHTA; CDR2 reads FQGNSA. With V trimmed by 1 base and J by 2 bases, 2 bases remained unmatched. The CDR3 nucleotides read TGTGCCAGCAGCTTAGTGCTAGCGGGAGCCTACGAGCAGTACTTC. Encoded protein: CASSLVLAGAYEQYF.

The chain recombines TRBV28 with TRBJ2-3; D not certain. The CDR3 extends over 14 amino acids. Germline CDR1 and CDR2: MDHEN and SYDVKM. V lost 5 bases, J lost 2 bases, and 11 bases lay in between. The DNA for the CDR3 is TGTGCCAGCAGTGAGCAGGCGATCACAGATACGCAGTATTTT. This translates into CASSEQAITDTQYF.

The V call is TRBV9, the J call TRBJ2-3; 10 bases are shared with TRBD1. The CDR3 loop spans 16 amino acids. From germline, CDR1 is SGDLS and CDR2 YYNGEE. V shed 2 bases, J shed 1 base, and the junction held 4 bases outside the gene matches. CDR3 coding DNA: TGTGCCAGCAGCGTCTCGACAGGGGGCGGCACAGATACGCAGTATTTT. As protein: CASSVSTGGGTDTQYF.